The sequence of this T cell receptor beta chain was determined in a study of siplizumab effects on memory and regulatory T cells. Study-wide findings and caveats: Siplizumab conditions gave an average of around 65% Treg-derived mappable alloreactive CD4+ clones, versus about 30% for controls. Left unconfirmed was the suppressive function of proliferating Tregs from siplizumab cultures. A small minority of alloreactive clones were mapped to unstimulated subsets.

CDR1 and CDR2 (germline): SGHVS, FQNEAQ. The germline V and J ends were trimmed by 2 bases and 0 bases, with 10 bases remaining between them. CDR3 size: 15 residues. As for this clone: Antigen unknown.

Assays captured around 92,000 TCR templates per sample. TCRdb's table, derived via immunoSEQ multiplex PCR, lists solely in-frame clones and lacks some. The sample has some 110,000 clones, roughly 94% seen once. This rearrangement joins TRBV7-8 to TRBJ1-1; perhaps TRBD1 as D (5 bases). Material for sequencing was non-Treg CD4+ T cells sorted from blood. The sequence derives from a human donor in good health. CDR3 in amino acids: CASSLRQIMNTEAFF. CDR3 DNA sequence: TGTGCCAGCAGCTTACGACAGATCATGAACACTGAAGCTTTCTTT.